The 6 T cell receptor beta chains below were found in one sample sequenced in a study of cytomegalovirus exposure and HLA in healthy donors. Amplification used 60 Vbeta primers and 13 Jbeta primers. The table came from immunoSEQ multiplex PCR; TCRdb's copy has only in-frame clones and leaves some out. The sample comprises about 110,000 clones, about two thirds of which are singletons, and about 2.5% rests with the top ten. Sequencing used PBMCs. These TCRs come from a female donor in good health and CMV-seronegative.

V usage is TRBV7-8 and J usage is TRBJ2-3, with unresolved D. V was trimmed by 2 bases and J by 2 bases, leaving 14 bases between them. Per the germline V gene, CDR1 is SGHVS and CDR2 is FQNEAQ. The length of the CDR3 is 16 residues. The CDR3: CASSLSPPFYTDTQYF. The CDR3 bases are TGTGCCAGCAGCTTATCACCGCCTTTCTACACAGATACGCAGTATTTT. The full variable domain, with the rest looked up from reference TRBV7-8 and TRBJ2-3, is GAGVSQSPRYKVAKRGQDVALRCDPISGHVSLFWYQQALGQGPEFLTYFQNEAQLDKSGLPSDRFFAERPEGSVSTLKIQRTQQEDSAVYLCASSLSPPFYTDTQYFGPGTRLTVL.

J is TRBJ1-3 and V is TRBV7-9; D gene ambiguous. The CDR3 sequence is 15 residues long. Germline V CDR1 and CDR2: SEHNR, FQNEAQ (reference sequence). With 4 bases removed from V and 3 bases from J, the gap between germline ends came to 13 bases. In DNA, the CDR3 is TGTGCCAGCAGCTCGATCTTAGGCGGTGGAAACACCATATATTTT. Amino acid sequence: CASSSILGGGNTIYF.

CDR3 residues: CASSSDRASYNEQFF. CDR3 bases: TGTGCCAGCAGCTCCGACAGGGCGAGCTACAATGAGCAGTTCTTC. The chain employs TRBV5-6 and TRBJ2-1, with 7 bases matching TRBD1. The germline CDR1 and CDR2 sequences are SGHDT and YYEEEE. The CDR3 covers 15 residues. J gave up 3 bases and V 3 bases, and 6 bases lay outside the gene matches.

The CDR3 sequence: CASSLWQGNHAGNTIYF. The CDR3 coding sequence is TGTGCCAGCAGTTTATGGCAGGGGAACCATGCTGGAAACACCATATATTTT. This chain uses TRBV28 with TRBJ1-3, with D maybe TRBD1 (6 bases). V lost 0 bases to trimming and J lost 2 bases, with 14 bases between them. This CDR3 has 17 residues. The V gene's germline CDR1 is MDHEN and CDR2 SYDVKM.

As DNA, the CDR3 is TGTGCCAGCTCAAGAGGCAGGGACTACGAGCAGTACTTC. Encoded protein: CASSRGRDYEQYF. V usage is TRBV18 and J usage is TRBJ2-7; weak D call: TRBD1 (5 bases). CDR1 is KGHSH, CDR2 LQKENI, per germline. V gave up 5 bases and J gave up 3 bases, with 11 bases separating them. This CDR3 spans 13 amino acids.

This chain links TRBV9 with TRBJ1-1; a weak D match, TRBD1 (6 bases). This CDR3 comprises 12 residues. With 0 bases removed from V and 7 bases from J, the gap between germline ends came to 7 bases. The V gene's germline CDR1 is SGDLS and CDR2 YYNGEE. CDR3 in amino acids: CASSVVQGEAFF. CDR3 in DNA: TGTGCCAGCAGCGTAGTACAGGGTGAAGCTTTCTTT.